One and the same sample provided the 11 T cell receptor beta chains below, sequenced in a study of control samples from healthy donors and cancer patients. Sequencing used immunoSEQ multiplex PCR; TCRdb keeps in-frame clones, though not all of them. The sample lists under 300,000 clones; over 75% were seen once. The sample was PBMCs. The receptors shown here come from a woman between 55 and 75 years old with lung cancer.

The chain uses TRBV29-1 and TRBJ2-6, with D tentatively TRBD1 (6 bases). Deletions cut 8 bases from V and 2 bases from J, with 13 bases between. This CDR3 has 14 amino acids. Germline loops: CDR1 SQVTM, CDR2 ANQGSEA. DNA of the CDR3: TGCAGCATCGTAGGGGGAACTGGGGCCAACGTCCTGACTTTC. It translates to CSIVGGTGANVLTF.

The V call is TRBV6-5, the J call TRBJ1-1, with D uncertain. Germline V lookup: CDR1 MNHEY, CDR2 SVGAGI. V shed 5 bases and J shed 3 bases, with 10 bases lying between them. The CDR3 totals 13 residues. The CDR3 bases are TGTGCCAGCAGTCCCCCCACGGACACTGAAGCTTTCTTT. Protein sequence: CASSPPTDTEAFF.

As DNA, the CDR3 is TGTGCCAGCCGGTCGAGACTAGCGGGAGCCTACAATGAGCAGTTCTTC. This codes for CASRSRLAGAYNEQFF. J is TRBJ2-1 and V is TRBV7-8; 12 nucleotides align to TRBD2. The CDR3 runs 16 residues. The germline gives CDR1 SGHVS, CDR2 FQNEAQ. V lost 8 bases to trimming and J lost 2 bases; unmatched junction nucleotides: 7.

This clone came up once. V and J are TRBV2 and TRBJ1-1, with a tentative D call TRBD1 (5 bases). Germline V gene lookup returns CDR1 SNHLY and CDR2 FYNNEI. This CDR3 comprises 11 residues. V lost 7 bases to trimming and J lost 9 bases, with 12 bases between them. CDR3 sequence (DNA): TGTGCCAGCATATACCAGGGCAAAGCTTTCTTT. It translates to CASIYQGKAFF.

The gene calls are TRBV7-6 and TRBJ1-5; no firm D call. Germline CDR1 is SGHVS and CDR2 is FNYEAQ. V was clipped by 1 base and J by 5 bases, with 6 bases between them. The CDR3 is 13 amino acids. The CDR3 sequence is CASSLERHQPQHF. The CDR3 DNA follows: TGTGCCAGCAGCTTAGAGAGGCATCAGCCCCAGCATTTT.

The rearrangement joins TRBV19 to TRBJ2-3, with 9 bases matching TRBD1. This CDR3 is built from 14 residues. From germline, CDR1 is LNHDA and CDR2 SQIVND (reference sequence). Losses at the gene ends were 5 bases for V and 3 bases for J; bases not matched to a gene: 3. The chain's CDR3 is CASSSDRGTDTQYF. In nucleotides, the CDR3 is TGTGCCAGTAGTTCGGACAGGGGAACAGATACGCAGTATTTT. Looking up the rest from reference TRBV19 and TRBJ2-3 gives the full variable domain: DGGITQSPKYLFRKEGQNVTLSCEQNLNHDAMYWYRQDPGQGLRLIYYSQIVNDFQKGDIAEGYSVSREKKESFPLTVTSAQKNPTAFYLCASSSDRGTDTQYFGPGTRLTVL.

The V and J genes are TRBV28 and TRBJ2-1; D is ambiguous. CDR1 and CDR2 from the germline V gene are MDHEN and SYDVKM. The CDR3 consists of 14 residues. The germline V and J ends were trimmed by 7 bases and 0 bases, with 10 bases remaining between them. Here the CDR3 reads CASIRGSSYNEQFF. The CDR3 nucleotides are TGTGCCAGCATCCGTGGCAGCTCCTACAATGAGCAGTTCTTC.

V gene TRBV9 combines with J gene TRBJ2-3, with D unresolved. V was trimmed by 0 bases and J by 2 bases, leaving 10 bases between them. This CDR3 has 15 residues. Germline CDR1 is SGDLS and CDR2 is YYNGEE. The CDR3, as DNA: TGTGCCAGCAGCGTAGGGGTCAGAATCACAGATACGCAGTATTTT. Residues: CASSVGVRITDTQYF.

This clone was picked up one time. At one boundary the junction diverges from the germline segment, which might be a read error. Other DNA sequences of this sample code for an identical CDR3. This chain uses TRBV7-3 with TRBJ1-6, with 8 bases that match TRBD1. The CDR3 extends over 15 amino acids. Germline values: CDR1 SGHTA, CDR2 FQGTGA. The CDR3 coding sequence is TGTGCCAGCAGCGAGGGGACAGGACATAATTCACCCCTCCATTTT. Translating gives CASSEGTGHNSPLHF.

The J gene is TRBJ2-5, the V gene TRBV11-2, with 8 bases matching TRBD1. The CDR3 loop spans 16 amino acids. The V gene end was trimmed by 4 bases and the J gene end by 5 bases; junction bases not matched to a gene: 12. Germline loops: CDR1 SGHAT, CDR2 FQNNGV. The CDR3 DNA sequence: TGTGCCAGCAGCTCCGACAGGGGCTTCAGCCCGGAGACCCAGTACTTC. This encodes CASSSDRGFSPETQYF.

In its sample, this clone was seen once. This chain connects TRBV7-8 to TRBJ1-4, with D possibly TRBD1 on 6 matching bases. Germline loops: CDR1 SGHVS, CDR2 FQNEAQ. V was clipped by 5 bases and J by 0 bases, with 10 bases between them. This CDR3 has 15 residues. The CDR3: CASSGGQSTNEKLFF. The CDR3, as DNA: TGTGCCAGCAGCGGCGGACAGTCAACTAATGAAAAACTGTTTTTT.